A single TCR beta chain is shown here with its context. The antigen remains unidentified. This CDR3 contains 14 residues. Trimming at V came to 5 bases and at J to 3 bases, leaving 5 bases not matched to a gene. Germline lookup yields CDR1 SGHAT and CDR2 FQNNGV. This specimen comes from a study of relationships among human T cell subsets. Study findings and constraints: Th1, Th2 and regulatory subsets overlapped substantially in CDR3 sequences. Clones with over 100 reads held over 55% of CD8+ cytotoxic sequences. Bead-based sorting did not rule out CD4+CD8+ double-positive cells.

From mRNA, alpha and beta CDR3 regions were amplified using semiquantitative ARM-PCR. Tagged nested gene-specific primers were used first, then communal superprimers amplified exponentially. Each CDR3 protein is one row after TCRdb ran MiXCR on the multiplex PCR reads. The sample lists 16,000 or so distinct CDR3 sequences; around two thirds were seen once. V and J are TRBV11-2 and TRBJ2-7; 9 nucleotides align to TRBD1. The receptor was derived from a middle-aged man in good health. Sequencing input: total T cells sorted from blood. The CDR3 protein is CASSPWTGDYEQYF. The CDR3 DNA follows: TGTGCCAGCAGCCCATGGACAGGGGACTACGAGCAGTACTTC. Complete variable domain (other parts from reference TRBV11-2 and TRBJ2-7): EAGVAQSPRYKIIEKRQSVAFWCNPISGHATLYWYQQILGQGPKLLIQFQNNGVVDDSQLPKDRFSAERLKGVDSTLKIQPAKLEDSAVYLCASSPWTGDYEQYFGPGTRLTVT.